These T cell receptor beta chains were read from a single sample in a study of CD8+CD57+ T cells in acquired aplastic anemia. TCRdb itself ran the reads through MiXCR, one entry per CDR3 protein. The sample has around 130,000 distinct CDR3 sequences; 45% to 60% are singletons. Sample: sorted CD4+, CD8+, or CD8+CD57+ T cells (not recorded which) from PBMCs. These receptors were obtained from a human donor with aplastic anemia. CDR3s leave out the opening cysteine and the closing phenylalanine or tryptophan.

v_gene,j_gene,len,CDR3aa
TRBV27,TRBJ2-7,14,ASRPPGTGHSYEQY
TRBV10-3,TRBJ2-3,9,AISDRDTQY
TRBV27,TRBJ2-1,13,AGSFGSSGANEQF
TRBV5-6,TRBJ2-7,12,ASSPRGQSYEQY
TRBV11-1,TRBJ2-7,14,ASSLSLGQGSYEQY
TRBV20-1,TRBJ2-6,16,SAQGRYRALEGANVLT
TRBV5-1,TRBJ1-5,14,ASSLPLGRSNQPQH
TRBV12-3/TRBV12-4,TRBJ1-2,10,ASTGQAQGYT
TRBV20-1,TRBJ2-1,13,SARTRGGLSGEQF
TRBV2,TRBJ1-1,13,ASRASRGRNTEAF
TRBV2,TRBJ2-2,17,ASSDDGTSGGIDTGELF
TRBV10-1,TRBJ1-5,12,ASRTGKTQGPQH
TRBV11-1,TRBJ2-2,14,ASSAWTAPNTGELF
TRBV5-6,TRBJ1-5,11,ASSLMSNQPQH
TRBV19,TRBJ1-1,13,ASSIFQGQNTEAF
TRBV6-5,TRBJ2-1,13,ASSYRGSGYNEQF
TRBV20-1,TRBJ1-1,9,SARDPPFAF
TRBV19,TRBJ2-1,13,ASSIGRSSYNEQF
TRBV15,TRBJ1-2,13,ATSRDLRGEEGYT
TRBV7-3,TRBJ1-6,12,ASSAGQTNSPLH
TRBV6-5,TRBJ1-5,13,ASSYGSGDYQPQH
TRBV29-1,TRBJ2-1,14,SVANYPGGMGDEQF
TRBV10-3,TRBJ1-2,11,AISESAGHGYT
TRBV30,TRBJ1-1,11,AWSVGWNTEAF